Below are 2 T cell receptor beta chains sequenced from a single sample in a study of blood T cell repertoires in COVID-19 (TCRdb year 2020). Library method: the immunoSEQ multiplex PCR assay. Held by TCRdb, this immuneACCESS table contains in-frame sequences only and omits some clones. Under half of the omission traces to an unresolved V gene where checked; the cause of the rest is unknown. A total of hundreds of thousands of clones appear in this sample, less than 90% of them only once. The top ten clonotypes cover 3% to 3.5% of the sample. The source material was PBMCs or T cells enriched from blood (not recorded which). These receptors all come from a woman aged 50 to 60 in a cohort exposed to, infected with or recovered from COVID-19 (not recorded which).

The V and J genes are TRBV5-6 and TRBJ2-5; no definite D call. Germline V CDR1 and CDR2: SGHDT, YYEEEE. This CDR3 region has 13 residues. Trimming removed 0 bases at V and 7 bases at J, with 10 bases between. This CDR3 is CASSLAAVGTQYF. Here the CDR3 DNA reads TGTGCCAGCAGCTTGGCGGCGGTTGGGACCCAGTACTTC.

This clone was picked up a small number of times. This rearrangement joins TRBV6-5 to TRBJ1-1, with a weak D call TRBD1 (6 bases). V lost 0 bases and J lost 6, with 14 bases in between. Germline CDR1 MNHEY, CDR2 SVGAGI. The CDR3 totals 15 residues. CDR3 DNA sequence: TGTGCCAGCAGTTACTCGACTGGGGGCCTCGCTGAAGCTTTCTTT. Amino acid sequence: CASSYSTGGLAEAFF.